The rows below give T cell receptor beta chains drawn from one sample of a study of blood T cells in healthy people across ages. TCRdb itself ran the 5' RACE reads through MiXCR, one entry per CDR3 protein. The table shows 1 million or so distinct CDR3 sequences, with less than 50% occurring only once. The sample was blood. These receptors all stem from a woman aged 60 to 75 in good health. The CDR3 runs from the conserved cysteine through the conserved F or W. The D gene is left open where the match is weak. Rows give clone size only sometimes, using once, few, many, or a class for an expanded clone.

clone_size: -
v_call: TRBV13
j_call: TRBJ2-4
d_call: TRBD1
cdr3_aa: CASSSYRGPEAKNIQYF

clone_size: -
v_call: TRBV7-2
j_call: TRBJ2-7
d_call: -
cdr3_aa: CASSSLGGTSYEQYF

clone_size: few
v_call: TRBV12-3/TRBV12-4
j_call: TRBJ1-5
d_call: TRBD1
cdr3_aa: CASSLILGQGIQPQHF

clone_size: few
v_call: TRBV20-1
j_call: TRBJ2-5
d_call: -
cdr3_aa: CSARDYRETQYF

clone_size: -
v_call: TRBV5-1
j_call: TRBJ2-1
d_call: TRBD2
cdr3_aa: CASSLIGTMSSYNEQFF

clone_size: few
v_call: TRBV10-3
j_call: TRBJ1-2
d_call: TRBD1
cdr3_aa: CAITPGQGGHYGYTF

clone_size: -
v_call: TRBV2
j_call: TRBJ2-1
d_call: -
cdr3_aa: CASSGTPNEQFF

clone_size: -
v_call: TRBV7-2
j_call: TRBJ2-7
d_call: -
cdr3_aa: CASSLDLVAREQYF

clone_size: -
v_call: TRBV6-5
j_call: TRBJ2-7
d_call: -
cdr3_aa: CASSSYTDYEQYF

clone_size: -
v_call: TRBV28
j_call: TRBJ1-2
d_call: -
cdr3_aa: CASSLLPGANYGYTF

clone_size: -
v_call: TRBV28
j_call: TRBJ2-3
d_call: -
cdr3_aa: CASSFFERNADTQYF

clone_size: -
v_call: TRBV7-6
j_call: TRBJ2-1
d_call: TRBD2
cdr3_aa: CASSLVLAGVGLYNEQFF

clone_size: -
v_call: TRBV7-2
j_call: TRBJ2-7
d_call: TRBD2
cdr3_aa: CASSLDPASGYEQYF

clone_size: many
v_call: TRBV12-3/TRBV12-4
j_call: TRBJ1-2
d_call: -
cdr3_aa: CASSFEIWAGDGANYGYTF

clone_size: few
v_call: TRBV9
j_call: TRBJ2-7
d_call: -
cdr3_aa: CASSVGGGTAWEQYF

clone_size: few
v_call: TRBV5-1
j_call: TRBJ2-3
d_call: -
cdr3_aa: CASSLAGIGGIDTQYF

clone_size: -
v_call: TRBV2
j_call: TRBJ2-1
d_call: TRBD2
cdr3_aa: CASSELLAGGDEQFF

clone_size: few
v_call: TRBV20-1
j_call: TRBJ2-7
d_call: -
cdr3_aa: CSARAPWDATYEQYF

clone_size: -
v_call: TRBV5-1
j_call: TRBJ2-7
d_call: TRBD2
cdr3_aa: CASSSGLAGELEQYF

clone_size: once
v_call: TRBV7-3
j_call: TRBJ2-3
d_call: TRBD2
cdr3_aa: CASSLTSHSGRSADTQYF

clone_size: few
v_call: TRBV3-1
j_call: TRBJ2-7
d_call: TRBD2
cdr3_aa: CASSQEGGAPISGRPYEQYF

clone_size: few
v_call: TRBV12-3/TRBV12-4
j_call: TRBJ2-3
d_call: -
cdr3_aa: CASSYRPLITDTQYF

clone_size: -
v_call: TRBV5-6
j_call: TRBJ1-6
d_call: -
cdr3_aa: CASSRRRGGSPLHF

clone_size: -
v_call: TRBV5-1
j_call: TRBJ2-3
d_call: -
cdr3_aa: CASSLASAGSTDTQYF

clone_size: -
v_call: TRBV5-1
j_call: TRBJ2-7
d_call: TRBD1
cdr3_aa: CTSSLEGTGGYEQYF

clone_size: -
v_call: TRBV28
j_call: TRBJ1-2
d_call: -
cdr3_aa: CASSAHHGGANYGYTF

clone_size: few
v_call: TRBV6-5
j_call: TRBJ2-1
d_call: TRBD1
cdr3_aa: CASSTGDRYLYNEQFF

clone_size: -
v_call: TRBV7-7
j_call: TRBJ2-1
d_call: TRBD2
cdr3_aa: CASSLSSGWGDEQFF

clone_size: -
v_call: TRBV30
j_call: TRBJ2-5
d_call: TRBD1
cdr3_aa: CAWSVGGWETQYF

clone_size: -
v_call: TRBV7-2
j_call: TRBJ1-1
d_call: -
cdr3_aa: CASSLNGVINTEAFF

clone_size: -
v_call: TRBV3-1
j_call: TRBJ2-3
d_call: -
cdr3_aa: CASSQWIAADTQYF

clone_size: -
v_call: TRBV13
j_call: TRBJ2-1
d_call: -
cdr3_aa: CASSLRMGSEQFF

clone_size: few
v_call: TRBV5-1
j_call: TRBJ1-2
d_call: -
cdr3_aa: CASSLAVRGGYTF

clone_size: -
v_call: TRBV14
j_call: TRBJ1-5
d_call: -
cdr3_aa: CAGSRPLLSGVGEVSNQPQHF

clone_size: many
v_call: TRBV7-2
j_call: TRBJ1-5
d_call: TRBD1
cdr3_aa: CASSWDRGRNQPQHF

clone_size: -
v_call: TRBV18
j_call: TRBJ1-2
d_call: TRBD1
cdr3_aa: CASSPDRGLVGYTF

clone_size: -
v_call: TRBV14
j_call: TRBJ2-1
d_call: -
cdr3_aa: CASSKNLAGIVGGNEQFF

clone_size: -
v_call: TRBV6-2/TRBV6-3
j_call: TRBJ2-3
d_call: TRBD2
cdr3_aa: CASSYGGLAGAPDTQYF

clone_size: -
v_call: TRBV12-3/TRBV12-4
j_call: TRBJ2-6
d_call: -
cdr3_aa: CANSPGANVLTF

clone_size: -
v_call: TRBV11-2
j_call: TRBJ2-5
d_call: -
cdr3_aa: CASSLVDNNEQYF

clone_size: few
v_call: TRBV3-1
j_call: TRBJ2-1
d_call: -
cdr3_aa: CASSQGVGGDEQFF

clone_size: -
v_call: TRBV27
j_call: TRBJ2-7
d_call: -
cdr3_aa: CASSSWGRVYEQYF

clone_size: -
v_call: TRBV19
j_call: TRBJ1-5
d_call: -
cdr3_aa: CASSSRSYNQPQHF

clone_size: -
v_call: TRBV9
j_call: TRBJ1-6
d_call: -
cdr3_aa: CASSVLGDSPLHF

clone_size: few
v_call: TRBV25-1
j_call: TRBJ1-5
d_call: -
cdr3_aa: CASSPGGGSQPQHF

clone_size: -
v_call: TRBV27
j_call: TRBJ2-1
d_call: -
cdr3_aa: CASSLLGATYNEQFF

clone_size: few
v_call: TRBV9
j_call: TRBJ2-5
d_call: TRBD2
cdr3_aa: CASSATGTRQETQYF

clone_size: -
v_call: TRBV3-1
j_call: TRBJ2-3
d_call: -
cdr3_aa: CASSPHWGDFNTDTQYF

clone_size: few
v_call: TRBV11-2
j_call: TRBJ2-7
d_call: TRBD2
cdr3_aa: CASTEGREGRYEQYF

clone_size: -
v_call: TRBV4-1
j_call: TRBJ2-1
d_call: TRBD2
cdr3_aa: CATVSGSLPHEQFF

clone_size: -
v_call: TRBV5-1
j_call: TRBJ2-7
d_call: TRBD2
cdr3_aa: CASSLGGTNGAYEQYF

clone_size: -
v_call: TRBV20-1
j_call: TRBJ2-1
d_call: TRBD2
cdr3_aa: CSADGTSGRGQFF

clone_size: -
v_call: TRBV12-3/TRBV12-4
j_call: TRBJ2-7
d_call: -
cdr3_aa: CASRTGHNSYEQYF

clone_size: -
v_call: TRBV2
j_call: TRBJ2-5
d_call: TRBD2
cdr3_aa: CASNVAGGRETQYF

clone_size: -
v_call: TRBV6-5
j_call: TRBJ2-7
d_call: -
cdr3_aa: CASAIRLGGSSYEQYF